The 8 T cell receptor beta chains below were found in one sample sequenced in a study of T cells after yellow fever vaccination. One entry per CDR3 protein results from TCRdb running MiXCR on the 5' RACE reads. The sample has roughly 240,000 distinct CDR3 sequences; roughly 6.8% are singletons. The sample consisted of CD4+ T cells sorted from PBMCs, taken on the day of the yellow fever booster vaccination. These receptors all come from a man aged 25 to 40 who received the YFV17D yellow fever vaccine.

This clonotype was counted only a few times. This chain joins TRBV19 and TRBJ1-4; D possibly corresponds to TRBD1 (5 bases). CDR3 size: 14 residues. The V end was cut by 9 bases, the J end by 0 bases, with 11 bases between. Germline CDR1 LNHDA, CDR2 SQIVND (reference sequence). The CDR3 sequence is CASRGGATNEKLFF. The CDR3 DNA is TGTGCCAGCCGCGGAGGGGCAACTAATGAAAAACTGTTTTTT.

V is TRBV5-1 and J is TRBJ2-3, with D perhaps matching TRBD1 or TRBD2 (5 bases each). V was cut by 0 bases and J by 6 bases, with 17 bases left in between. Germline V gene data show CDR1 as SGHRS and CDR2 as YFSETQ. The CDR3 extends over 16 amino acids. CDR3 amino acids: CASSLATDYRGDTQYF. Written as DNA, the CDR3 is TGCGCCAGCAGCTTGGCGACAGACTACCGTGGGGATACGCAGTATTTT.

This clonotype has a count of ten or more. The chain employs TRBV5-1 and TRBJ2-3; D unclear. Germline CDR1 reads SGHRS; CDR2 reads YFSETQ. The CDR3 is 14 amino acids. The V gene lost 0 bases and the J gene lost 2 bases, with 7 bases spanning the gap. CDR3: CASSLESYTDTQYF. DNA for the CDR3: TGCGCCAGCAGCTTGGAATCCTACACAGATACGCAGTATTTT.

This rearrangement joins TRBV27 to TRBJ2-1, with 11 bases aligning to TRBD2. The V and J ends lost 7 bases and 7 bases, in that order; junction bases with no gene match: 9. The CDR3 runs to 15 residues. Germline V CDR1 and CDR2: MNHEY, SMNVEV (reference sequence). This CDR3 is CASILLSGRGNEQFF. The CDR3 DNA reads TGTGCCAGCATCCTCCTTAGCGGGAGGGGAAATGAGCAGTTCTTC.

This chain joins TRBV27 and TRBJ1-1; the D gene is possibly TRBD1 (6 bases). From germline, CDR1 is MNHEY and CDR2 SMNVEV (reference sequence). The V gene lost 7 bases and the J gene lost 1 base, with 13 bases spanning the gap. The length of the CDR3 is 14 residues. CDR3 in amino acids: CASNQQGPNTEAFF. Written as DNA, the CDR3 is TGTGCCAGCAATCAACAGGGCCCGAACACTGAAGCTTTCTTT.

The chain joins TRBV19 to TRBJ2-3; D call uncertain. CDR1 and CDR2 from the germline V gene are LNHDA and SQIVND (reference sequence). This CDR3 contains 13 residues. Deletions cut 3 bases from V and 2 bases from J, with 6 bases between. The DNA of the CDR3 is TGTGCCAGTAGTATCCCGTCCACAGATACGCAGTATTTT. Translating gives CASSIPSTDTQYF.

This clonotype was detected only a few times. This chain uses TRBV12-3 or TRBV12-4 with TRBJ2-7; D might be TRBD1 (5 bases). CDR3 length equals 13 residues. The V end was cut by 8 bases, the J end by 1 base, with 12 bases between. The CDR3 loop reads CASASGASYEQYF. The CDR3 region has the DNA TGTGCCAGCGCGTCTGGGGCTTCCTACGAGCAGTACTTC.

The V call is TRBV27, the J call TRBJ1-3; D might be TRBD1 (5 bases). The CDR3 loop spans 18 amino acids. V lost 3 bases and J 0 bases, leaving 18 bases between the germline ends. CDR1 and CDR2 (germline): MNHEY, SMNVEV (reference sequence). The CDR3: CASSFGDHPGHSGNTIYF. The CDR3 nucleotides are TGTGCCAGCAGTTTTGGTGATCATCCAGGGCACTCTGGAAACACCATATATTTT.